This passage covers 20 T cell receptor beta chains from one sample sequenced in a study of T cell responses to AZD1222 COVID-19 vaccine. TCRdb's copy holds only in-frame clones and misses some; the assay was immunoSEQ multiplex PCR. The sample has 150,000 to 200,000 clones, 90% to 95% seen once; the top ten hold about 9%. Sequenced material: peripheral blood, taken on day 0 of AZD1222 vaccination. These receptors all stem from an adult in good health.

The V call is TRBV27, the J call TRBJ1-2, with a possible D match to TRBD1 (5 bases). Germline CDR1 reads MNHEY; CDR2 reads SMNVEV (reference sequence). The CDR3 has 13 residues. Trimming cost V 3 bases and J 4 bases, with 9 bases left between them. CDR3 sequence: CASSFGQSYGYTF. CDR3 bases: TGTGCCAGCAGTTTCGGACAAAGCTATGGCTACACCTTC.

V usage is TRBV27 and J usage is TRBJ2-1; D possibly corresponds to TRBD2 (6 bases). There are 14 residues in the CDR3. Trimming stripped 2 bases from V and 7 bases from J, with 12 bases between. CDR1 and CDR2 (germline): MNHEY, SMNVEV (reference sequence). The CDR3 nucleotides read TGTGCCAGCAGTTTAGCCCCCCTAGCGAATGAGCAGTTCTTC. This encodes CASSLAPLANEQFF.

The rearrangement joins TRBV7-2 to TRBJ2-1, with 14 bases identical to TRBD2. V shed 2 bases, J shed 6 bases, and the junction held 12 bases outside the gene matches. Germline V CDR1 and CDR2: SGHTA, FQGNSA. The CDR3 is made up of 19 amino acids. CDR3 bases: TGTGCCAGCAGCTTACTAGGACTAGCGGGAGGCACTGGGGCCAATGAGCAGTTCTTC. Its translation: CASSLLGLAGGTGANEQFF. Looking up the rest from reference TRBV7-2 and TRBJ2-1 gives the full variable domain: GAGVSQSPSNKVTEKGKDVELRCDPISGHTALYWYRQSLGQGLEFLIYFQGNSAPDKSGLPSDRFSAERTGGSVSTLTIQRTQQEDSAVYLCASSLLGLAGGTGANEQFFGPGTRLTVL.

The chain has TRBV7-9 and TRBJ1-1; possibly TRBD1 for D (5 bases). Looked up from germline, CDR1 is SEHNR and CDR2 is FQNEAQ (reference sequence). Trimming cost V 0 bases and J 10 bases, with 12 bases left between them. The CDR3 runs 13 residues. The CDR3 nucleotides read TGTGCCAGCAGCTTAGCCAGGGACGCTCCAGCTTTCTTT. Amino acid sequence: CASSLARDAPAFF.

This chain connects TRBV27 to TRBJ1-1, with a possible D match to TRBD1 (5 bases). Trimming took 5 bases from V and 0 from J, leaving 10 bases between them. The CDR3 extends over 14 amino acids. The V gene's germline CDR1 is MNHEY and CDR2 SMNVEV (reference sequence). CDR3 loop: CASSATAMNTEAFF. In nucleotides, the CDR3 is TGTGCCAGCAGTGCGACAGCAATGAACACTGAAGCTTTCTTT.

V and J are TRBV5-4 and TRBJ2-6; 13 bases are shared with TRBD2. V was pared by 4 bases and J by 1 base, with 2 bases of the junction left unmatched. Germline CDR1 is SGHNT and CDR2 is YYREEE (reference sequence). The CDR3 spans 17 residues. Here the CDR3 reads CASSLTSGRSGANVLTF. The DNA of the CDR3 is TGTGCCAGCAGCCTGACTAGCGGGAGGTCTGGGGCCAACGTCCTGACTTTC.

This chain links TRBV3-1 (or the pseudogene TRBV3-2) with TRBJ2-2; D call uncertain. The germline gives CDR1 LGHDT, CDR2 YNNKEL (reference sequence). V gave up 4 bases and J gave up 0 bases, with 12 bases separating them. CDR3 length: 16 amino acids. CDR3 bases: TGTGCCAGCAGCCCTCATGCTAGGACGAACACCGGGGAGCTGTTTTTT. Translation gives CASSPHARTNTGELFF.

The rearrangement uses TRBV5-1 and TRBJ1-1; 7 bases match TRBD1. The V segment lost 0 bases and the J segment 4 bases; nucleotides outside the gene matches: 3. The CDR3 is made up of 14 amino acids. Germline V gives CDR1 SGHRS, CDR2 YFSETQ. The CDR3 DNA reads TGCGCCAGCAGCTTGGACAGGGGCAGCACTGAAGCTTTCTTT. It specifies CASSLDRGSTEAFF.

This clone occurred once. The V call is TRBV6-2 or TRBV6-3, the J call TRBJ2-3; 13 bases line up with TRBD2. The V gene end was trimmed by 5 bases and the J gene end by 0 bases; junction bases not matched to a gene: 5. Germline V lookup: CDR1 MNHEY, CDR2 SVGEGT. This CDR3 is 17 amino acids long. DNA for the CDR3: TGTGCCAGCAGTGCGGGACTAGCGGGATATAGCACAGATACGCAGTATTTT. Its protein product is CASSAGLAGYSTDTQYF.

V gene TRBV2 combines with J gene TRBJ2-7; 8 nucleotides match TRBD2. V gave up 5 bases and J gave up 6 bases; unmatched junction bases: 12. Germline values: CDR1 SNHLY, CDR2 FYNNEI. The CDR3 has 15 residues. CDR3 amino acids: CASSRLAAGDREQYF. The CDR3 DNA follows: TGTGCCAGCAGTCGATTGGCAGCGGGAGATCGCGAGCAGTACTTC. Using reference TRBV2 and TRBJ2-7 for the parts outside the CDR3, the full variable domain is EPEVTQTPSHQVTQMGQEVILRCVPISNHLYFYWYRQILGQKVEFLVSFYNNEISEKSEIFDDQFSVERPDGSNFTLKIRSTKLEDSAMYFCASSRLAAGDREQYFGPGTRLTVT.

The J gene is TRBJ2-1, the V gene TRBV2; TRBD2 matches 14 bases. This CDR3 spans 19 amino acids. The ends lost 6 bases at V and 8 bases at J; junction bases unmatched: 18. CDR1 and CDR2 (germline): SNHLY, FYNNEI. The CDR3 region is CASSPSQRLAGGPGDEQFF. CDR3 in DNA: TGTGCCAGCAGCCCTAGCCAAAGACTAGCGGGAGGGCCAGGGGATGAGCAGTTCTTC.

The chain employs TRBV6-5 and TRBJ2-3; 9 bases line up with TRBD1. Germline V gene data show CDR1 as MNHEY and CDR2 as SVGAGI. V shed 7 bases and J 2 bases; nucleotides not matched to a gene: 7. The length of the CDR3 is 15 residues. As DNA, the CDR3 is TGTGCCAGCACATGGACAGGGGATACCACAGATACGCAGTATTTT. It yields the protein CASTWTGDTTDTQYF.

This chain uses TRBV4-1 with TRBJ2-1; D unresolved. Germline-derived CDR1 and CDR2 are MGHRA and YSYEKL. The germline V and J ends were trimmed by 0 bases and 7 bases, with 4 bases remaining between them. The CDR3 extends over 12 amino acids. The CDR3 DNA reads as TGCGCCAGCAGCCAAGAACCAAATGAGCAGTTCTTC. Residues: CASSQEPNEQFF.

This chain joins TRBV2 and TRBJ2-3; 9 bases line up with TRBD1. The CDR3 is 14 amino acids. Germline V gene data show CDR1 as SNHLY and CDR2 as FYNNEI. V lost 5 bases, J lost 2 bases, and 2 bases stayed unmatched. CDR3 in amino acids: CASSRDRATDTQYF. The CDR3 DNA follows: TGTGCCAGCAGTCGGGACAGGGCCACAGATACGCAGTATTTT.

Only one count was recorded for this clone. The J gene is TRBJ2-1, the V gene TRBV5-4; weak D call: TRBD1 (6 bases). The CDR3 spans 16 residues. Germline V lookup: CDR1 SGHNT, CDR2 YYREEE (reference sequence). Deletions cut 4 bases from V and 2 bases from J, with 16 bases between. The CDR3, as DNA: TGTGCCAGCAGCCCGAAACTCGGGACAACCTACAATGAGCAGTTCTTC. Translated: CASSPKLGTTYNEQFF.

The chain joins TRBV5-8 to TRBJ2-7, with D perhaps matching TRBD1 (5 bases). This CDR3 has 14 amino acids. V dropped 2 bases and J dropped 2 bases, with 11 bases sitting between them. Germline CDR1 SGHTS, CDR2 YDEGEE. The CDR3 nucleotides read TGTGCCAGCAGCTTAACCAGGGCTCCCTACGAGCAGTACTTC. Protein sequence: CASSLTRAPYEQYF.

The chain combines TRBV6-5 with TRBJ1-2, with a weak D call TRBD1 (6 bases). CDR1 is MNHEY, CDR2 SVGAGI, per germline. The CDR3 is made up of 15 amino acids. V dropped 6 bases and J dropped 1 base, with 15 bases sitting between them. CDR3 residues: CASRRLQGNNYGYTF. Written as DNA, the CDR3 is TGTGCCAGCAGACGCCTTCAGGGGAATAACTATGGCTACACCTTC.

V is TRBV7-9 and J is TRBJ2-6; possible D gene TRBD2, 5 bases. V was trimmed by 5 bases and J by 2 bases, leaving 10 bases between them. The germline V gene encodes CDR1 SEHNR and CDR2 FQNEAQ (reference sequence). This CDR3 is 15 amino acids long. The CDR3 bases are TGTGCCAGCAGCCCCGAGGGAGCTGGGGCCAACGTCCTGACTTTC. This gives the protein CASSPEGAGANVLTF.

The V call is TRBV19, the J call TRBJ2-1; 11 bases map to TRBD2. The CDR3 length is 16 residues. With V trimmed by 5 bases and J by 2 bases, 5 bases remained unmatched. The germline V gene has CDR1 LNHDA and CDR2 SQIVND (reference sequence). The chain's CDR3 is CASSRLAGGTYNEQFF. DNA for the CDR3: TGTGCCAGTAGTCGGCTAGCGGGAGGTACCTACAATGAGCAGTTCTTC.

The genes are TRBV6-2 or TRBV6-3 and TRBJ1-1; no definite D call. The V gene's germline CDR1 is MNHEY and CDR2 SVGEGT. The CDR3 has 12 residues. V shed 0 bases and J shed 8 bases, with 7 bases lying between them. In nucleotides, the CDR3 is TGTGCCAGCAGTTACTCGCGCAGGGAAGCTTTCTTT. It translates to CASSYSRREAFF.